Following are 4 T cell receptor beta chains from one sample sequenced in a study of lymphopenia after photon versus proton radiotherapy. TCRdb keeps only in-frame clones here, not all; method: immunoSEQ multiplex PCR. The repertoire holds about 35,000 clones, with roughly 92% as singletons. The sample in question was peripheral blood, obtained from a patient treated with photon-based radiotherapy. These receptors were taken from a man aged 55-75 years with cholangiocarcinoma.

The CDR3 DNA sequence: TGTGCCACCAGGACGGGACTAGCGGGAACTGCAGATACGCAGTATTTT. This gives the protein CATRTGLAGTADTQYF. The chain carries TRBV15 and TRBJ2-3; 13 nucleotides line up with TRBD2. Per germline, CDR1 LNHNV and CDR2 YYDKDF (reference sequence). The ends lost 6 bases at V and 4 bases at J; junction bases unmatched: 7. The CDR3 contains 16 residues.

This clone was seen a handful of times. The chain combines TRBV7-9 with TRBJ2-3; D may be TRBD2 (5 bases). The length of the CDR3 is 15 residues. The V gene lost 2 bases and the J gene lost 6 bases, with 15 bases spanning the gap. Germline V gene data show CDR1 as SEHNR and CDR2 as FQNEAQ (reference sequence). The CDR3 loop is CASSLRTGGGDTQYF. CDR3 DNA: TGTGCCAGCAGCTTAAGGACTGGCGGCGGGGATACGCAGTATTTT.

The chain combines TRBV11-3 with TRBJ2-7, with D possibly being TRBD2 (5 bases). Trimming stripped 3 bases from V and 2 bases from J, with 14 bases between. CDR3 size: 15 residues. CDR1 and CDR2 from the germline V gene are SGHNT and YENEEA. The DNA of the CDR3 is TGTGCCAGCAGCTTCTCGAGCGGCAGTCCCTACGAGCAGTACTTC. Its protein is CASSFSSGSPYEQYF.

This clone was recorded a few times. This chain links TRBV6-1 with TRBJ1-5; TRBD1 matches 9 bases. The germline gives CDR1 MNHNS, CDR2 SASEGT. The CDR3 spans 13 residues. V shed 6 bases, J shed 7 bases, and the junction held 4 bases outside the gene matches. CDR3 loop: CASRWDRDQPQHF. The CDR3 bases are TGTGCCAGCAGATGGGACAGGGACCAGCCCCAGCATTTT.